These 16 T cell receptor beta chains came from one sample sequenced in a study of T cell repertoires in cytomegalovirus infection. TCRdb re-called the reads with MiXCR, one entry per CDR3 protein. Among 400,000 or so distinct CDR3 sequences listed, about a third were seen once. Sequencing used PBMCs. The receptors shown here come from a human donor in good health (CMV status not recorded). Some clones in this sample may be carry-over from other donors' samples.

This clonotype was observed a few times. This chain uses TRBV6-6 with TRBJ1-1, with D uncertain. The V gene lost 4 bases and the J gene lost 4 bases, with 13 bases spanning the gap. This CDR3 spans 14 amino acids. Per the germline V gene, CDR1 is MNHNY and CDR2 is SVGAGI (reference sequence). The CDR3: CASSLHSRGTEAFF. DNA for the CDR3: TGTGCCAGCAGTTTGCACAGCCGCGGCACTGAAGCTTTCTTT.

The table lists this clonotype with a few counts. This chain's CDR3 is CASLEPGRVYGYTF. The CDR3 nucleotides are TGTGCCAGCCTTGAACCCGGCAGGGTATACGGCTACACCTTC. The chain uses TRBV6-1 and TRBJ1-2; D may be TRBD1 (5 bases). Looked up from germline, CDR1 is MNHNS and CDR2 is SASEGT. V lost 8 bases, J lost 8 bases, and 21 bases lay in between. The CDR3 has 14 residues.

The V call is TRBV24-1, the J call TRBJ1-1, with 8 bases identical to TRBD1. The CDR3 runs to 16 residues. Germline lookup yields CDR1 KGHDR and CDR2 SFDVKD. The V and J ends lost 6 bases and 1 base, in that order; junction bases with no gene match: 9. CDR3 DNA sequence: TGTGCCACCAGTTCTCTCCCCGGGACAGGGAACACTGAAGCTTTCTTT. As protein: CATSSLPGTGNTEAFF.

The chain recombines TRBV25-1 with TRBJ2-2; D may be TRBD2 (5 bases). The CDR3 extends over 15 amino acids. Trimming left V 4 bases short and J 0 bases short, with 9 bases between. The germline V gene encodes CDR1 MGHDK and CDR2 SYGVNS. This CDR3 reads CASSAGVTNTGELFF. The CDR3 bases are TGTGCCAGCAGTGCCGGGGTAACGAACACCGGGGAGCTGTTTTTT. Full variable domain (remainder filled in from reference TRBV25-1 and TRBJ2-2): EADIYQTPRYLVIGTGKKITLECSQTMGHDKMYWYQQDPGMELHLIHYSYGVNSTEKGDLSSESTVSRIRTEHFPLTLESARPSHTSQYLCASSAGVTNTGELFFGEGSRLTVL.

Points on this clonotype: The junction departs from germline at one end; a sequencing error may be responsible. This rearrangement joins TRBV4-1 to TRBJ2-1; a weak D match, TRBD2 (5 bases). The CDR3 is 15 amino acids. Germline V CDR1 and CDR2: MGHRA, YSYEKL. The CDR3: CASSQEEARKGEQFF. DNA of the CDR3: TGTGCCAGCAGCCAAGAGGAGGCACGTAAGGGTGAGCAGTTCTTC.

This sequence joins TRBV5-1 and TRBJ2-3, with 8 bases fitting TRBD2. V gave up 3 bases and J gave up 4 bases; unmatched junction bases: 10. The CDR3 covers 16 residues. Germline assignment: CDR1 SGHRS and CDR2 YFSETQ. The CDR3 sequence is CASSSHSGGRSDTQYF. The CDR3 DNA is TGCGCCAGCAGCTCCCACAGCGGGGGTAGGTCAGATACGCAGTATTTT.

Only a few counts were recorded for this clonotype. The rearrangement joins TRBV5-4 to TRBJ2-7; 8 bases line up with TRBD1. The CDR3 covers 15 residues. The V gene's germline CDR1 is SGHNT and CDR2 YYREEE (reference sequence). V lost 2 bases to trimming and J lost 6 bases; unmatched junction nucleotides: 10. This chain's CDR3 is CASSFSGQGGGEQYF. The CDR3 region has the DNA TGTGCCAGCAGCTTCTCCGGACAGGGTGGAGGCGAGCAGTACTTC.

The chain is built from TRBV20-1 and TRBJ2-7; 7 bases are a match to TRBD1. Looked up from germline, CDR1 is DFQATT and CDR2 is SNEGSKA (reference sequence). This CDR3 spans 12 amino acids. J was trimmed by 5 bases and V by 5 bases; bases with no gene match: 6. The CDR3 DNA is TGCAGTGCTGTAACAGGGGATCACGAGCAGTACTTC. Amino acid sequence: CSAVTGDHEQYF.

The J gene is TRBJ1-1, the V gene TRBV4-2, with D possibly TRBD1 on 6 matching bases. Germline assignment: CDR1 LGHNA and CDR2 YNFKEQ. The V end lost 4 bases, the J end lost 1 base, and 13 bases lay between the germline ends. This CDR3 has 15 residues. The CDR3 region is CASSLGPGQNTEAFF. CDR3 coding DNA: TGTGCCAGCAGCCTGGGTCCGGGACAGAACACTGAAGCTTTCTTT.

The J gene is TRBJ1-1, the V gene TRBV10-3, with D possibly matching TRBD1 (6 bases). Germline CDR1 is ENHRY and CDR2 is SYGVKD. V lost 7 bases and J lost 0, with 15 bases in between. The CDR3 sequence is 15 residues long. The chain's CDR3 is CAIIGEGVMNTEAFF. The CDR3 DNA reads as TGTGCCATCATCGGTGAGGGGGTGATGAACACTGAAGCTTTCTTT.

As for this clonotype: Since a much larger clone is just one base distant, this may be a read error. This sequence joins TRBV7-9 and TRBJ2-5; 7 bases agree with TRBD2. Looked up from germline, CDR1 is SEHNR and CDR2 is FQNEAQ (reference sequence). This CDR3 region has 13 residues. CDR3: CASSWDYRGTQHF. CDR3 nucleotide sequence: TGTGCCAGCAGCTGGGACTACCGGGGGACCCAGCACTTC. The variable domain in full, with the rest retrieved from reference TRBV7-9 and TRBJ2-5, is DTGVSQNPRHKITKRGQNVTFRCDPISEHNRLYWYRQTLGQGPEFLTYFQNEAQLEKSRLLSDRFSAERPKGSFSTLEIQRTEQGDSAMYLCASSWDYRGTQHFGPGTRLLVL.

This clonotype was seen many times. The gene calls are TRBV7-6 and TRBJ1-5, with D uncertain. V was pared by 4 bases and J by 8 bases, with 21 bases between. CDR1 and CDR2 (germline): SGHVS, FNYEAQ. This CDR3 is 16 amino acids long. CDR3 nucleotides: TGTGCCAGCAGCTGGGCCCCGGTGGGGAAAGTCGAGCCCCAGCATTTT. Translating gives CASSWAPVGKVEPQHF. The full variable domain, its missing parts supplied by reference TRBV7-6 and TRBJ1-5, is GAGVSQSPRYKVTKRGQDVALRCDPISGHVSLYWYRQALGQGPEFLTYFNYEAQQDKSGLPNDRFSAERPEGSISTLTIQRTEQRDSAMYRCASSWAPVGKVEPQHFGDGTRLSIL.

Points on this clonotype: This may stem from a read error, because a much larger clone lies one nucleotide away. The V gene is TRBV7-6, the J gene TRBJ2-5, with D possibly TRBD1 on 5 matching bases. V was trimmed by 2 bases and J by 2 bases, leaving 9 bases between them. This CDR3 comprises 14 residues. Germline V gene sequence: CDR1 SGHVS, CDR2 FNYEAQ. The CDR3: CASSLYKGQETQYF. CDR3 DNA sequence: TGTGCCAGCAGCTTATATAAGGGGCAAGAGACCCAGTACTTC.

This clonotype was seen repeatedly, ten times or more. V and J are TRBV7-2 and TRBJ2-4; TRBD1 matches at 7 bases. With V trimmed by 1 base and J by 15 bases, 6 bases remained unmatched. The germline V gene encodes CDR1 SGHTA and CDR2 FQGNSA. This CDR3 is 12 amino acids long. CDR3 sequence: CASSLGGGRGYF. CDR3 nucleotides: TGTGCCAGCAGCTTAGGAGGGGGCCGGGGGTACTTC. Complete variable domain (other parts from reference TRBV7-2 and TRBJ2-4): GAGVSQSPSNKVTEKGKDVELRCDPISGHTALYWYRQSLGQGLEFLIYFQGNSAPDKSGLPSDRFSAERTGGSVSTLTIQRTQQEDSAVYLCASSLGGGRGYFGAGTRLSVL.

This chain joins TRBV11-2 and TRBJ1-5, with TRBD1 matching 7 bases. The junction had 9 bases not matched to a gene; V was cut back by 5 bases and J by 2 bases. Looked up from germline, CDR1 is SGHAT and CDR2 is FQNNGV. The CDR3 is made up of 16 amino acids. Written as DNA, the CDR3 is TGTGCCAGCAGCCCCGAAACAGGGGCTGGCAATCAGCCCCAGCATTTT. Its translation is CASSPETGAGNQPQHF.

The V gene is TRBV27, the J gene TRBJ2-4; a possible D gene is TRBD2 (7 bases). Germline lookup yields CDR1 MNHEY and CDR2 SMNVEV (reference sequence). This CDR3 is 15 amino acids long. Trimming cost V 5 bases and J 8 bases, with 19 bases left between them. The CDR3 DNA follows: TGTGCCAGCAGTCCCGTACAGGGAGGGGTAGACATTCAGTACTTC. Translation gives CASSPVQGGVDIQYF.